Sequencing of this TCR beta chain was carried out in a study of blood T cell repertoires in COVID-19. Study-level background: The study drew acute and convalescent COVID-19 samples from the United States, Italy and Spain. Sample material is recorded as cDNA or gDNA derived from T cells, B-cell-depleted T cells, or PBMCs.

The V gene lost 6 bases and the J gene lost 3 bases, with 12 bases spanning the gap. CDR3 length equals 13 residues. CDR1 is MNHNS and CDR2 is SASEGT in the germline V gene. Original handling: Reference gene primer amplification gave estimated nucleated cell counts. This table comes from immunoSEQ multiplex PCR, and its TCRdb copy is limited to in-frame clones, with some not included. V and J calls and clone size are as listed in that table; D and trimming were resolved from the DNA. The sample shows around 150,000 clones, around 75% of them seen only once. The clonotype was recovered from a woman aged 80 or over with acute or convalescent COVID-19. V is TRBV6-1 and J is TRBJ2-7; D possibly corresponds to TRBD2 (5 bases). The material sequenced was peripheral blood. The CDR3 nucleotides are TGTGCCAGCAGGGCCGGGGATTTCTACGAGCAGTACTTC. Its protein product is CASRAGDFYEQYF.